What follows describes a single T cell receptor (beta chain). These data belong to a study of PD-L1 blockade in urothelial cancer. Noted time point: peripheral blood 6 weeks after treatment start. The assay was immunoSEQ multiplex PCR, and TCRdb's table has in-frame clones only and misses some. The table shows 48,000 or so clones, with about 82% occurring only once. The V end lost 0 bases, the J end lost 3 bases, and 13 bases lay between the germline ends. The CDR3 sequence is 15 residues long. CDR1 and CDR2 from the germline V gene are SGDLS and YYNGEE. The clonotype originates from a man between 65 and 79 years old with urothelial cancer. Sequencing used PBMCs, obtained around atezolizumab (anti-PD-L1) treatment. V is TRBV9 and J is TRBJ2-7, with D maybe TRBD1 (6 bases). The CDR3 here is CASSVGAGALYEQYF. CDR3 sequence (DNA): TGTGCCAGCAGCGTAGGGGCAGGGGCCCTCTACGAGCAGTACTTC. The whole variable domain, filled in from reference TRBV9 and TRBJ2-7, reads DSGVTQTPKHLITATGQRVTLRCSPRSGDLSVYWYQQSLDQGLQFLIQYYNGEERAKGNILERFSAQQFPDLHSELNLSSLELGDSALYFCASSVGAGALYEQYFGPGTRLTVT.